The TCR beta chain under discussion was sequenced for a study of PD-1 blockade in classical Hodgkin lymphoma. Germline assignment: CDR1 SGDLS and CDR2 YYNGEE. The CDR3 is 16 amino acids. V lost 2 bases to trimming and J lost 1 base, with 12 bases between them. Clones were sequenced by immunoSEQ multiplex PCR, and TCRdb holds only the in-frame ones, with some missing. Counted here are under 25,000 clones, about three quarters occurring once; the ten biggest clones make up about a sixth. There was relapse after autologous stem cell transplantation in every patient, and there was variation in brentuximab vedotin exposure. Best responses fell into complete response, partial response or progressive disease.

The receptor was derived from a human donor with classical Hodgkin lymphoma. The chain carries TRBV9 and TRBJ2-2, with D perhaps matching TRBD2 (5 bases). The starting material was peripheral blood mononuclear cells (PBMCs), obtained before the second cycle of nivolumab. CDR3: CASSVSGGWNTGELFF. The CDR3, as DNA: TGTGCCAGCAGCGTGAGCGGAGGTTGGAACACCGGGGAGCTGTTTTTT.